The 23 T cell receptor beta chains in this list originate from one sample, sequenced in a study of blood T cell repertoires in COVID-19. TCRdb's copy holds only in-frame clones and misses some; the assay was immunoSEQ multiplex PCR. This sample has about 130,000 clones, with more than 70% found just once. Input material: peripheral blood. These receptors were collected from a man in his fifties with acute or convalescent COVID-19.

This chain uses TRBV2 with TRBJ1-1; a possible D gene is TRBD1 (5 bases). The V gene's germline CDR1 is SNHLY and CDR2 FYNNEI. Trimming shortened V by 7 bases and J by 4 bases, and 19 bases separated the two germline ends. CDR3 length: 15 amino acids. DNA for the CDR3: TGTGCCAGCACCCTACGGTCAGTGGGGGGCACTGAAGCTTTCTTT. As protein: CASTLRSVGGTEAFF.

This chain connects TRBV5-3 to TRBJ1-5; 9 nucleotides line up with TRBD1. TRBV5-3 is an ORF, with its function uncertain. The CDR3 length is 14 residues. V trimming: 4 bases; J trimming: 6 bases; junction bases outside the gene matches: 5. The CDR3 here is CARSQGQGRQPQHF. The CDR3 DNA reads as TGTGCCAGAAGCCAAGGACAGGGGCGTCAGCCCCAGCATTTT.

V gene TRBV25-1 combines with J gene TRBJ1-6, with unresolved D. V was shortened by 2 bases and J by 9 bases, with 11 bases between the two germline ends. CDR1 and CDR2 (germline): MGHDK, SYGVNS. The CDR3 has 14 amino acids. The CDR3: CASSERGGSSPLHF. CDR3 DNA: TGTGCCAGCAGTGAACGAGGAGGCAGTTCACCCCTCCACTTT.

This clone is a singleton in its sample. This chain links TRBV6-5 with TRBJ2-4, with a weak D call TRBD1 (5 bases). Trimming stripped 6 bases from V and 6 bases from J, with 9 bases between. The CDR3 contains 12 residues. Germline V lookup: CDR1 MNHEY, CDR2 SVGAGI. The CDR3 bases are TGTGCCAGCAGCCTTACAGGAAACATTCAGTACTTC. Its protein is CASSLTGNIQYF.

This chain links TRBV10-3 with TRBJ2-5; D ambiguous. Germline V lookup: CDR1 ENHRY, CDR2 SYGVKD. The CDR3 totals 13 residues. V lost 3 bases and J 5 bases, leaving 10 bases between the germline ends. CDR3 in amino acids: CAISESPRETQYF. The CDR3 DNA reads as TGTGCCATCAGTGAAAGCCCTCGGGAGACCCAGTACTTC.

The chain joins TRBV29-1 to TRBJ2-1; D gene uncertain. Trimming shortened V by 5 bases and J by 7 bases, and 12 bases separated the two germline ends. CDR1 and CDR2 from the germline V gene are SQVTM and ANQGSEA. CDR3 size: 12 residues. Here the CDR3 DNA reads TGCAGCGTTCAGGCGCGACAAAATGAGCAGTTCTTC. This sequence encodes CSVQARQNEQFF.

V is TRBV20-1 and J is TRBJ2-3; 11 bases map to TRBD2. Trimming at V came to 3 bases and at J to 7 bases, leaving 9 bases not matched to a gene. CDR3 length: 15 residues. The V gene's germline CDR1 is DFQATT and CDR2 SNEGSKA (reference sequence). The CDR3 reads CSASRGSGGAYTQYF. CDR3 bases: TGCAGTGCTAGTCGGGGTAGCGGGGGGGCCTATACGCAGTATTTT.

DNA of the CDR3: TGCAGCGTTGGGGAGGGGCTCGTCGGTGGCTACACCTTC. It encodes CSVGEGLVGGYTF. This sequence joins TRBV29-1 and TRBJ1-2; perhaps TRBD1 as D (5 bases). V was shortened by 4 bases and J by 7 bases, with 16 bases between the two germline ends. Germline V gives CDR1 SQVTM, CDR2 ANQGSEA. The CDR3 loop spans 13 amino acids.

The chain couples TRBV5-1 to TRBJ1-3, with D perhaps matching TRBD1 (6 bases). V was shortened by 5 bases and J by 0 bases, with 15 bases between the two germline ends. Germline CDR1 is SGHRS and CDR2 is YFSETQ. This CDR3 is 16 amino acids long. The CDR3: CASSSGGGPSGNTIYF. In nucleotides, the CDR3 is TGCGCCAGCAGTTCGGGAGGGGGACCCTCTGGAAACACCATATATTTT.

The chain's CDR3 is CASTPGQGFYEQYF. The CDR3 bases are TGTGCCAGCACCCCGGGACAGGGATTCTACGAGCAGTACTTC. The V gene is TRBV6-5, the J gene TRBJ2-7, with 9 bases lining up with TRBD1. The germline V gene has CDR1 MNHEY and CDR2 SVGAGI. V gave up 7 bases and J gave up 3 bases; unmatched junction bases: 7. The CDR3 consists of 14 residues.

The chain is built from TRBV7-9 and TRBJ2-6; D unclear. V lost 5 bases and J lost 0, with 11 bases in between. CDR1 is SEHNR and CDR2 is FQNEAQ in the germline V gene (reference sequence). The CDR3 covers 16 residues. The CDR3 loop is CASSPLLNSGANVLTF. DNA for the CDR3: TGTGCCAGCAGCCCCCTTTTAAACTCTGGGGCCAACGTCCTGACTTTC.

The V call is TRBV10-1, the J call TRBJ1-1, with TRBD1 as a possible D gene (6 bases). V was pared by 1 base and J by 4 bases, with 10 bases between. The CDR3 runs 14 residues. Germline V gene lookup returns CDR1 WNHNN and CDR2 SYGVQD (reference sequence). The CDR3 DNA follows: TGCGCCAGCAGTGAGTACACAGGGCCCACTGAAGCTTTCTTT. Amino acids: CASSEYTGPTEAFF.

The V call is TRBV24-1, the J call TRBJ1-2, with D hard to call. Germline V gene sequence: CDR1 KGHDR, CDR2 SFDVKD. The CDR3 length is 17 residues. V was cut by 2 bases and J by 0 bases, with 15 bases left in between. This CDR3 reads CATSDSSKTGANYGYTF. The CDR3 DNA reads TGTGCCACCAGTGATTCCTCGAAAACCGGGGCTAACTATGGCTACACCTTC.

This chain joins TRBV5-8 and TRBJ1-6; possible D gene TRBD1, 5 bases. CDR3 length equals 15 residues. Trimming stripped 4 bases from V and 6 bases from J, with 14 bases between. Germline lookup yields CDR1 SGHTS and CDR2 YDEGEE. CDR3 sequence: CASSVGGGGNSPLHF. The CDR3 DNA reads as TGTGCCAGCAGCGTTGGGGGGGGAGGTAATTCACCCCTCCACTTT.

J is TRBJ2-5 and V is TRBV28; TRBD2 matches at 10 bases. The CDR3 has 18 amino acids. The germline V gene encodes CDR1 MDHEN and CDR2 SYDVKM. The trim removed 4 bases at V and 4 bases at J, leaving 15 bases unmatched. The CDR3 is CASSSGESGRELLETQYF. In DNA form, the CDR3 reads TGTGCCAGCAGTTCCGGAGAAAGCGGGAGGGAGCTTCTAGAGACCCAGTACTTC.

With regard to this clone: Additional DNA sequences in this sample encode the identical CDR3. The chain combines TRBV5-1 with TRBJ1-2, with 7 nucleotides matching TRBD1. Germline V gene data show CDR1 as SGHRS and CDR2 as YFSETQ. The CDR3 extends over 13 amino acids. V gave up 1 base and J gave up 8 bases; unmatched junction bases: 5. The CDR3 coding sequence is TGCGCCAGCAGCTTGATAGGGGGCGACGGCTACACCTTC. It translates to CASSLIGGDGYTF.

V and J are TRBV18 and TRBJ1-1; 12 nucleotides align to TRBD1. The CDR3 is made up of 16 amino acids. Germline values: CDR1 KGHSH, CDR2 LQKENI. V shed 3 bases and J 2 bases; nucleotides not matched to a gene: 4. The CDR3 region is CASSPWDRGLNTEAFF. The CDR3 nucleotides read TGTGCCAGCTCACCTTGGGACAGGGGGCTCAACACTGAAGCTTTCTTT. Full variable domain (remainder filled in from reference TRBV18 and TRBJ1-1): NAGVMQNPRHLVRRRGQEARLRCSPMKGHSHVYWYRQLPEEGLKFMVYLQKENIIDESGMPKERFSAEFPKEGPSILRIQQVVRGDSAAYFCASSPWDRGLNTEAFFGQGTRLTVV.

The V call is TRBV10-3, the J call TRBJ1-3; 9 bases fit TRBD1. The V segment lost 0 bases and the J segment 0 bases; nucleotides outside the gene matches: 9. Germline V gives CDR1 ENHRY, CDR2 SYGVKD. The CDR3 is 19 residues long. This CDR3 is CAISESTGGDWISGNTIYF. For the CDR3, the DNA is TGTGCCATCAGTGAGTCCACAGGGGGCGACTGGATCTCTGGAAACACCATATATTTT.

This CDR3 is CASSFTSGMNTGELFF. The CDR3 nucleotides read TGTGCCAGCAGCTTTACGAGCGGGATGAACACCGGGGAGCTGTTTTTT. The genes are TRBV5-8 and TRBJ2-2; TRBD2 aligns across 7 bases. Trimming removed 2 bases from V and 1 base from J; junction bases left unmatched: 5. Per germline, CDR1 SGHTS and CDR2 YDEGEE. This CDR3 is built from 16 residues.

The J gene is TRBJ2-1, the V gene TRBV27, with 7 positions matching TRBD2. CDR1 and CDR2 (germline): MNHEY, SMNVEV (reference sequence). The length of the CDR3 is 16 residues. V trimming: 2 bases; J trimming: 5 bases; junction bases outside the gene matches: 9. CDR3 sequence (DNA): TGTGCCAGCAGTTTAACGGGGCGTCGGGGGGACAATGAGCAGTTCTTC. Translated, it gives CASSLTGRRGDNEQFF.

The chain couples TRBV5-6 to TRBJ2-3; 7 bases fit TRBD1. This CDR3 region has 14 residues. Germline V gene data show CDR1 as SGHDT and CDR2 as YYEEEE. The junction had 5 bases not matched to a gene; V was cut back by 4 bases and J by 3 bases. CDR3 nucleotide sequence: TGTGCCAGCAGCCGGGACAGACATACAGATACGCAGTATTTT. Protein product: CASSRDRHTDTQYF.

The chain links TRBV27 to TRBJ2-2, with 7 bases matching TRBD2. Trimming cost V 8 bases and J 6 bases; bases outside gene matches: 6. Germline V CDR1 and CDR2: MNHEY, SMNVEV (reference sequence). The length of the CDR3 is 13 residues. The CDR3 loop reads CASARGISGELFF. The CDR3 DNA follows: TGTGCCAGCGCGCGGGGGATATCCGGGGAGCTGTTTTTT.

This clone was found once. This chain connects TRBV4-1 to TRBJ2-5, with 7 positions matching TRBD2. CDR3 length equals 15 residues. The V and J ends lost 2 bases and 5 bases, in that order; junction bases with no gene match: 8. CDR1 is MGHRA, CDR2 YSYEKL, per germline. In DNA, the CDR3 is TGCGCCAGCAGCCAACCTAGCGGCCGGATGGAGACCCAGTACTTC. This translates into CASSQPSGRMETQYF.